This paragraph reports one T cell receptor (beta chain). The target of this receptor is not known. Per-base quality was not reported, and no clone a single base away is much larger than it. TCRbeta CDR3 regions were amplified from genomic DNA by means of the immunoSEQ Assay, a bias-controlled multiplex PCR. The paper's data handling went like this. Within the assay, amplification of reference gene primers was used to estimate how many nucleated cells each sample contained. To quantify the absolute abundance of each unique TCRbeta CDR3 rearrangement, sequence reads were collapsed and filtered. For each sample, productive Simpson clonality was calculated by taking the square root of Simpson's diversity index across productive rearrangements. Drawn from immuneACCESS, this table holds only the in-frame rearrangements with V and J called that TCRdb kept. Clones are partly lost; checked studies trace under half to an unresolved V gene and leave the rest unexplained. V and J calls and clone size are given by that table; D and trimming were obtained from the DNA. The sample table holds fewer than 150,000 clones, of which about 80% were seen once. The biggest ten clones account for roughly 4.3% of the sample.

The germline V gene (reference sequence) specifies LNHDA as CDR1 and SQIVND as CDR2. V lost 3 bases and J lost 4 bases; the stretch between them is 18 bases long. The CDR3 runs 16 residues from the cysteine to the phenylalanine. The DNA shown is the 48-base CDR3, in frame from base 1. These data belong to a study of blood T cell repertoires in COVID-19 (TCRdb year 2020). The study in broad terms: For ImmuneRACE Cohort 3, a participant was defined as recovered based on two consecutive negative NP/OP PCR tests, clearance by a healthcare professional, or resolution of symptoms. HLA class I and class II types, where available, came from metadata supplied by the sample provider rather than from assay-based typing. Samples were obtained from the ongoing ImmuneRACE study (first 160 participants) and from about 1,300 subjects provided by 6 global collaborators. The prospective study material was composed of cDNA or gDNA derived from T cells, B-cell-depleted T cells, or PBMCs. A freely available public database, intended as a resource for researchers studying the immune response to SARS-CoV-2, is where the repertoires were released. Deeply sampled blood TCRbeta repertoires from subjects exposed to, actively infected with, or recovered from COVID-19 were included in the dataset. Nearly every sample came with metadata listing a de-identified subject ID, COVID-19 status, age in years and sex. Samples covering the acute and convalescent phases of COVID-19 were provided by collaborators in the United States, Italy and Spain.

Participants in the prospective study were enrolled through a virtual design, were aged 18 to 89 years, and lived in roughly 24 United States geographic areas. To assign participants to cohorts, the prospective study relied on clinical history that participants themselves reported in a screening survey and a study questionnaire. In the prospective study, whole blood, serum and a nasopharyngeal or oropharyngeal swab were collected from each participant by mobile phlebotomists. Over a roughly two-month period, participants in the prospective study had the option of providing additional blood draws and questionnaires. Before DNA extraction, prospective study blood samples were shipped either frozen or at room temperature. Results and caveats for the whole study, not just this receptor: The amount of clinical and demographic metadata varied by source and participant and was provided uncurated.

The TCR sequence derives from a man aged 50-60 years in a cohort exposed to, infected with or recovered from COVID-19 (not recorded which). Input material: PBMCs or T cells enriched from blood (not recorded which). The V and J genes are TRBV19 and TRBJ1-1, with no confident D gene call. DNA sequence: TGTGCCAGTAGTATTAGGTCCCCCGGGTGGCCCACTGAAGCTTTCTTT. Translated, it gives CASSIRSPGWPTEAFF.